Below are 12 T cell receptor beta chains sequenced from a single sample in a study of regulatory T cells in long-lasting Graves disease. Time point described: newly diagnosed GD, antithyroid drugs for less than 3 months. The TCR library used RNA extracted from PBMCs. Arm-PCR with iRepertoire HTBI primers amplified the CDR3 regions for these TCR beta libraries. A single record per CDR3 protein comes from TCRdb applying MiXCR to the multiplex PCR reads. Of about 540,000 distinct CDR3 sequences in the sample, approximately 12% were seen once. The sample was also reused in another study, on T cells in Graves' hyperthyroidism and ophthalmopathy.

The material sequenced was peripheral blood mononuclear cells (PBMCs), taken at new diagnosis, from a patient treated with antithyroid drugs. Receptors were obtained from a man younger than 40 with Graves disease.

In its sample, this clonotype was seen a few times. The chain carries TRBV29-1 and TRBJ2-7, with 9 bases fitting TRBD1. The CDR3 has 12 amino acids. Germline CDR1 reads SQVTM; CDR2 reads ANQGSEA. With 8 bases clipped from V and 4 bases from J, the junction kept 6 bases outside the gene matches. CDR3 in amino acids: CSFIGTGYEQYF. The CDR3, as DNA: TGCAGCTTTATCGGGACAGGGTACGAGCAGTACTTC.

Note on this clonotype: This could be a read error, since a much larger clone is one nucleotide away. The chain joins TRBV6-5 to TRBJ1-4; D unresolved. Germline values: CDR1 MNHEY, CDR2 SVGAGI. The CDR3 contains 15 residues. The ends were cut back, 0 bases at V and 6 bases at J, with 11 bases in the middle. CDR3 protein: CASSYSKSTDEKLFF. CDR3 nucleotide sequence: TGTGCCAGCAGTTACTCGAAGTCGACTGATGAAAAACTGTTTTTT.

Ten or more counts support this clonotype. The chain couples TRBV6-1 to TRBJ2-1, with TRBD2 identical over 10 bases. CDR1 is MNHNS and CDR2 is SASEGT in the germline V gene. V lost 4 bases and J lost 7; bases outside the gene matches: 7. The CDR3 contains 15 residues. For the CDR3, the DNA is TGTGCCAGCAGTGGCGGGCTAGCGGGAGTAAATGAGCAGTTCTTC. This translates into CASSGGLAGVNEQFF.

This clonotype was counted between two and nine times. The chain links TRBV10-1 to TRBJ1-1; weak D call: TRBD1 (5 bases). Germline CDR1 WNHNN, CDR2 SYGVQD (reference sequence). Between the trimmed V and J ends, which lost 10 bases and 3 bases, there was a span of 15 bases. This CDR3 comprises 13 residues. The chain's CDR3 is CANGARRDTEAFF. The CDR3, as DNA: TGCGCCAACGGGGCCCGGAGGGACACTGAAGCTTTCTTT.

This clonotype was observed a few times. The V gene is TRBV7-2, the J gene TRBJ1-1; perhaps TRBD1 as D (6 bases). This CDR3 has 12 residues. Germline V gene data show CDR1 as SGHTA and CDR2 as FQGNSA. V lost 4 bases to trimming and J lost 9 bases, with 12 bases between them. Written as DNA, the CDR3 is TGTGCCAGCAGCTCTTTACAGGGACAAGCTTTCTTT. It is translated as CASSSLQGQAFF.

This clonotype showed up just a few times. The chain couples TRBV20-1 to TRBJ2-3, with 9 positions matching TRBD2. The germline CDR1 and CDR2 sequences are DFQATT and SNEGSKA (reference sequence). V was clipped by 4 bases and J by 1 base; unmatched bases: 15. The CDR3 is made up of 18 amino acids. CDR3 in amino acids: CSATGALAGFYGTDTQYF. CDR3 nucleotides: TGCAGTGCTACGGGGGCACTAGCGGGTTTTTATGGCACAGATACGCAGTATTTT.

The chain links TRBV9 to TRBJ2-3, with D possibly being TRBD1 (5 bases). Germline V gene data show CDR1 as SGDLS and CDR2 as YYNGEE. The CDR3 runs to 16 residues. The V gene lost 0 bases and the J gene lost 1 base, with 12 bases spanning the gap. CDR3 DNA: TGTGCCAGCAGCGTAGGAGCAGGGAAAGGCACAGATACGCAGTATTTT. Its protein is CASSVGAGKGTDTQYF.

Notes on this clonotype: A clone one base away is much larger, so this may be a read error. The chain carries TRBV12-3 or TRBV12-4 and TRBJ2-3, with a weak D call TRBD1 (5 bases). The ends were cut back, 11 bases at V and 1 base at J, with 13 bases in the middle. The CDR3 has 13 residues. The CDR3 DNA is TGTGCCGGCACTAAGACAGGCACAGATACGCAGTATTTT. Translation gives CAGTKTGTDTQYF.

Note on this clonotype: One end of the junction fails to match germline, which may point to a read error. The chain recombines TRBV9 with TRBJ2-1; TRBD1 or TRBD2 may be the D gene (6 bases each). The CDR3 length is 18 residues. The germline CDR1 and CDR2 sequences are SGDLS and YYNGEE. Written as DNA, the CDR3 is TGTACCAGCAGCACGCCGCGGGGTACAGGGACGGCCTACAATGAGCAGTTCTTC. Amino acids: CTSSTPRGTGTAYNEQFF.

Comment on this clonotype: A read error may be the cause here, since a much bigger clone is one base away. The chain carries TRBV30 and TRBJ2-3; D gene ambiguous. The CDR3 totals 14 residues. Germline CDR1 GTSNPN, CDR2 SVGIG (reference sequence). The DNA of the CDR3 is TGTGCCTGGAGTGTACGGCCGTACACAGATACGCGGTATTTT. Its protein product is CAWSVRPYTDTRYF.

The chain employs TRBV7-2 and TRBJ2-1; TRBD2 agrees at 11 bases. CDR1 is SGHTA and CDR2 is FQGNSA in the germline V gene. This CDR3 region has 18 residues. The junction had 28 bases not matched to a gene; V was cut back by 8 bases and J by 16 bases. The CDR3 DNA reads TGTGCCAGCTCCCCGGCCGCGAAGGGGGAAATGATAGCGGGAGGGCCCTTCTTC. Its protein is CASSPAAKGEMIAGGPFF.

In regard to this clonotype: This may come from a read error, since a much larger clone is one base off. The chain uses TRBV18 and TRBJ1-2; TRBD1 is a possible D gene (6 bases). CDR1 KGHSH and CDR2 LQKENI come from the germline V gene. The CDR3 sequence is 14 residues long. The DNA for the CDR3 is TGTGCCAGCCCACCACCGGACAGTGTTGATGGCTACACCTTC. As protein: CASPPPDSVDGYTF. The full variable domain, completed using reference TRBV18 and TRBJ1-2, is NAGVMQNPRHLVRRRGQEARLRCSPMKGHSHVYWYRQLPEEGLKFMVYLQKENIIDESGMPKERFSAEFPKEGPSILRIQQVVRGDSAAYFCASPPPDSVDGYTFGSGTRLTVV.